A selection of T cell receptor beta chains follows, all from one sample in a study of blood T cell repertoires in COVID-19. Method: immunoSEQ multiplex PCR; TCRdb's copy keeps in-frame clones and lacks some. The sample yields some 250,000 clones, approximately 86% seen once. Input material: peripheral blood. The receptors shown here come from an older woman with active or convalescent COVID-19. Each CDR3 is given with its conserved first and last residue. Each record gives: J gene, D gene, V gene, clone size, CDR3 protein, CDR3 DNA. The D gene is left open where the match is weak. Not all rows give a size; the values are once, few, many and, for expanded clones, a class.

J gene: TRBJ1-6; D gene: .; V gene: TRBV18; clone size: .; CDR3 protein: CASSPRRSGSDSPLHF; CDR3 DNA: TGTGCCAGCTCACCAAGGAGGTCTGGGAGTGATTCACCCCTCCACTTT
J gene: TRBJ2-2; D gene: .; V gene: TRBV25-1; clone size: once; CDR3 protein: CASSDRSGPPGELFF; CDR3 DNA: TGTGCCAGCAGTGACAGGTCAGGGCCCCCCGGGGAGCTGTTTTTT
J gene: TRBJ1-6; D gene: .; V gene: TRBV6-2/TRBV6-3; clone size: .; CDR3 protein: CASSSSRALGSPLHF; CDR3 DNA: TGTGCCAGCAGTTCATCGAGGGCGCTTGGTTCACCCCTCCACTTT
J gene: TRBJ2-3; D gene: .; V gene: TRBV10-3; clone size: .; CDR3 protein: CAIEGERTTDTQYF; CDR3 DNA: TGTGCCATCGAGGGGGAGCGGACCACAGATACGCAGTATTTT
J gene: TRBJ1-4; D gene: .; V gene: TRBV19; clone size: .; CDR3 protein: CASQEGWGLREKLFF; CDR3 DNA: TGTGCCAGTCAAGAGGGGTGGGGGCTCCGAGAAAAACTGTTTTTT
J gene: TRBJ2-7; D gene: TRBD2; V gene: TRBV13; clone size: once; CDR3 protein: CASSPGGGPYEQYF; CDR3 DNA: TGTGCCAGCAGCCCCGGGGGAGGGCCCTACGAGCAGTACTTC
J gene: TRBJ2-6; D gene: .; V gene: TRBV19; clone size: .; CDR3 protein: CASSLSSGANVLTF; CDR3 DNA: TGTGCCAGTAGTCTCAGCTCTGGGGCCAACGTCCTGACTTTC
J gene: TRBJ2-5; D gene: .; V gene: TRBV20-1; clone size: .; CDR3 protein: CRGDSQETQYF; CDR3 DNA: TGCCGGGGAGACTCCCAAGAGACCCAGTACTTC
J gene: TRBJ1-2; D gene: .; V gene: TRBV3-1/TRBV3-2; clone size: .; CDR3 protein: CASSAGQLNYGYTF; CDR3 DNA: TGTGCCAGCAGCGCTGGACAGCTTAACTATGGCTACACCTTC
J gene: TRBJ1-1; D gene: .; V gene: TRBV29-1; clone size: once; CDR3 protein: CSVRGNTEAFF; CDR3 DNA: TGCAGCGTACGGGGGAACACTGAAGCTTTCTTT